The source of this TCR beta chain is a study of blood T cell repertoires in COVID-19. About the study: The cDNA or gDNA used as material had been derived from T cells, B-cell-depleted T cells, or PBMCs.

The authors' processing: Researchers report that nucleated cell counts were estimated from reference gene primer amplification. Measured with immunoSEQ multiplex PCR; TCRdb has only the in-frame clones, and not every one. That table furnishes V, J and clone size, whereas the DNA furnished D and trimming. The table records 110,000 to 150,000 clones, over 80% of them present only once. The CDR3 spans 15 residues. Germline CDR1 reads SGHRS; CDR2 reads YFSETQ. V was pared by 5 bases and J by 5 bases, with 6 bases of the junction left unmatched. The sample comprised peripheral blood. The TCR originated in a woman aged 80 or over with acute or convalescent COVID-19. J is TRBJ2-4 and V is TRBV5-1; 11 nucleotides align to TRBD2. CDR3 sequence: CASRISGGAENIQYF. The CDR3 region has the DNA TGCGCCAGCAGAATTAGCGGGGGGGCGGAAAACATTCAGTACTTC.